This TCR beta chain was captured by sequencing in a study of T-cell memory formation after mild COVID-19. Findings of the study overall: Contracting CD4+ clones lay largely in CM and EM, with CD8+ ones residing in EMRA. Pre-infection memory held some responding clones, suggesting pre-existing cross-reactive T cells responded.

With constant-segment primers, 5'RACE yielded cDNA libraries of TCR alpha and TCR beta that carried sample barcodes and UMIs. MiXCR was run by TCRdb on the 5' RACE reads, yielding one entry per CDR3 protein. The sample carries more than 450,000 distinct CDR3 sequences, roughly 18% recorded once. The CDR3 sequence is 17 residues long. Losses at the gene ends were 0 bases for V and 4 bases for J; bases not matched to a gene: 6. CDR1 and CDR2 (germline): SGHDT, YYEEEE. This clonotype came up a few times. Its target is not known. The V and J genes are TRBV5-6 and TRBJ2-1; the match to TRBD2 covers 11 bases. Sequencing input: PBMCs or a T cell subset sorted from them (not recorded which). The TCR originated in an adult woman who had mild COVID-19 (a few samples of this study predate the infection). Cell type and time point are not known. CDR3 amino acids: CASSLGASGGWYNEQFF. CDR3 nucleotides: TGTGCCAGCAGCTTGGGGGCTAGCGGGGGGTGGTACAATGAGCAGTTCTTC.